This T cell receptor (beta chain) was captured in a study of EBV T-cell therapy then PD-1 blockade in nasopharyngeal carcinoma. A remark on this clone: Its specificity is unknown.

TCRdb's table, derived via immunoSEQ multiplex PCR, lists solely in-frame clones and lacks some. The sample gives approximately 15,000 clones, approximately 80% of which show up once; under 35% is in the top ten. Treatment in this sample: AdE1-LMPpoly-expanded autologous EBV-specific T-cell therapy followed by anti-PD-1 nivolumab. This TCR was sampled from a middle-aged man with nasopharyngeal carcinoma. This specimen consisted of CD8+ T cells from blood, obtained at roughly day 99 from a patient whose treatment included autologous EBV-specific T cells and nivolumab.

The DNA for the CDR3 is TGTGCCAGCGCGAACCAGGGCGCCGGGGAGCTGTTTTTT. Protein product: CASANQGAGELFF. J is TRBJ2-2 and V is TRBV28, with D perhaps TRBD1 (5 bases). The CDR3 loop spans 13 amino acids. Germline assignment: CDR1 MDHEN and CDR2 SYDVKM. V lost 8 bases, J lost 6 bases, and 13 bases lay in between.